A selection of T cell receptor beta chains follows, all from one sample in a study of identifying expanded T cells in peripheral blood. Sequenced by immunoSEQ multiplex PCR; TCRdb stores in-frame clones only, minus some. The table lists about 91,000 clones, more than 70% of them singletons. Material for sequencing was blood. The receptors stem from a person between 18 and 69 years old in good health. Both conserved end residues are part of each CDR3. The D gene is left open where the match is weak. The size field is filled for only some rows; it gives once, few, many or a size class.

CDR3 protein,CDR3 DNA,D gene,clone size,J gene,V gene
CASSRLAGRTDTQYF,TGTGCCAGCAGCCGACTAGCGGGGCGAACAGATACGCAGTATTTT,TRBD2,.,TRBJ2-3,TRBV7-3
CASRAYNEQFF,TGTGCCAGCAGGGCCTACAATGAGCAGTTCTTC,.,.,TRBJ2-1,TRBV28
CASGTDPTYNEQFF,TGTGCCAGCGGGACCGACCCCACCTACAATGAGCAGTTCTTC,.,.,TRBJ2-1,TRBV5-4
CASSYSRGNTIYF,TGTGCCAGCAGCTACTCGAGAGGAAACACCATATATTTT,.,.,TRBJ1-3,TRBV27
CASSLDVTNEKLFF,TGTGCCAGCAGCTTAGATGTGACTAATGAAAAACTGTTTTTT,.,.,TRBJ1-4,TRBV11-2
CASSLAGARNEKLFF,TGTGCCAGCAGCTTAGCAGGGGCCCGTAATGAAAAACTGTTTTTT,.,once,TRBJ1-4,TRBV11-2
CASSFRGYEQYF,TGTGCCAGCAGCTTCAGGGGTTACGAGCAGTACTTC,.,.,TRBJ2-7,TRBV11-2
CASSLVVGEETQYF,TGTGCCAGCAGCTTAGTAGTAGGCGAAGAGACCCAGTACTTC,.,.,TRBJ2-5,TRBV7-9
CASGTRVSEQYF,TGTGCCAGCGGGACAAGGGTATCCGAGCAGTACTTC,.,.,TRBJ2-7,TRBV19
CASSQVSQGNNSPLHF,TGTGCCAGCAGCCAAGTATCACAGGGTAATAATTCACCCCTCCACTTT,.,.,TRBJ1-6,TRBV4-2
CASSLSSNQPQHF,TGTGCCAGCAGCTTGAGCAGCAATCAGCCCCAGCATTTT,.,.,TRBJ1-5,TRBV7-9
CASSLTTGDDTQYF,TGTGCCAGCAGCCTCACAACAGGGGATGATACGCAGTATTTT,TRBD1,.,TRBJ2-3,TRBV7-9
CASTGGAGKETQYF,TGTGCCAGCACTGGGGGGGCCGGGAAGGAGACCCAGTACTTC,.,.,TRBJ2-5,TRBV2
CASGLAGNTGELFF,TGTGCCAGCGGACTAGCGGGGAACACCGGGGAGCTGTTTTTT,TRBD2,few,TRBJ2-2,TRBV2
CASSSGGRYEQYF,TGTGCCAGCAGCTCCGGCGGGCGTTACGAGCAGTACTTC,.,many,TRBJ2-7,TRBV7-9
CASSLSGLASGEQYF,TGTGCCAGCAGCTTATCGGGACTAGCATCGGGGGAGCAGTACTTC,TRBD2,.,TRBJ2-7,TRBV11-2
CASSSGTGDEQYF,TGTGCCAGCAGCTCCGGGACAGGGGACGAGCAGTACTTC,TRBD1,few,TRBJ2-7,TRBV7-3
CASSRGRGQGFGYTF,TGTGCCAGCAGTCGGGGTAGGGGACAGGGGTTTGGCTACACCTTC,TRBD1,.,TRBJ1-2,TRBV9
CASSSKLNSPLHF,TGTGCCAGCAGCTCCAAGCTGAATTCACCCCTCCACTTT,.,.,TRBJ1-6,TRBV7-9
CASSFGTLIVDEKLFF,TGTGCCAGCAGCTTTGGGACCCTGATTGTTGATGAAAAACTGTTTTTT,.,.,TRBJ1-4,TRBV4-2
CASSPNQETQYF,TGTGCCAGCTCCCCTAATCAAGAGACCCAGTACTTC,.,.,TRBJ2-5,TRBV18
CASSLGGYSNQPQHF,TGTGCCAGCAGCTTGGGGGGCTATAGCAATCAGCCCCAGCATTTT,.,.,TRBJ1-5,TRBV11-2
CATSRAPDIETGKSYTF,TGTGCCACCAGCAGAGCCCCGGACATCGAGACAGGGAAGAGCTACACCTTC,TRBD1,.,TRBJ1-2,TRBV15
CASSQGQTGELFF,TGCGCCAGCAGCCAAGGGCAGACCGGGGAGCTGTTTTTT,.,.,TRBJ2-2,TRBV4-1
CASLEIAGGPPDTQYF,TGTGCCAGCCTGGAAATAGCGGGGGGGCCGCCAGATACGCAGTATTTT,TRBD2,.,TRBJ2-3,TRBV27
CASSLSGGEYNEQFF,TGTGCCAGCAGTTTATCAGGGGGCGAATACAATGAGCAGTTCTTC,TRBD1,.,TRBJ2-1,TRBV28
CASSMRGGPEKLFF,TGTGCCAGTAGTATGCGGGGGGGTCCTGAAAAACTGTTTTTT,.,.,TRBJ1-4,TRBV19
CASLRGGAKDTQYF,TGTGCCAGCCTTCGCGGGGGGGCGAAAGATACGCAGTATTTT,TRBD2,.,TRBJ2-3,TRBV6-6
CASSGGQGPYNEQFF,TGTGCCAGCAGCGGGGGGCAGGGGCCTTACAATGAGCAGTTCTTC,.,.,TRBJ2-1,TRBV9
CASRTSGRVNYEQYF,TGTGCCAGCCGGACTAGCGGGAGGGTAAACTACGAGCAGTACTTC,TRBD2,.,TRBJ2-7,TRBV2
CASSVRDSMPYGYTF,TGTGCCAGCAGTGTTCGGGACAGCATGCCATATGGCTACACCTTC,TRBD1,.,TRBJ1-2,TRBV6-1
CASSHLPDREPDTQYF,TGCGCCAGCAGTCACCTACCAGACAGGGAGCCGGATACGCAGTATTTT,TRBD1,.,TRBJ2-3,TRBV23-1
CATGLAGGPIYEQFF,TGTGCCACTGGACTAGCGGGAGGGCCGATATATGAGCAGTTCTTC,TRBD2,.,TRBJ2-1,TRBV10-3
CASSLQQGISPLHF,TGTGCCAGCAGCCTCCAGCAGGGGATTTCACCCCTCCACTTT,.,.,TRBJ1-6,TRBV6-5
CASSDGTGGSTDTQYF,TGTGCCAGCAGTGACGGGACAGGGGGCAGCACAGATACGCAGTATTTT,TRBD1,.,TRBJ2-3,TRBV6-4
CASRGGANEKLFF,TGTGCCTCCCGAGGGGGGGCGAATGAAAAACTGTTTTTT,.,.,TRBJ1-4,TRBV30
CASSFFLTSGGRETQYF,TGTGCCAGCAGCTTTTTCCTGACTAGCGGGGGGCGGGAGACCCAGTACTTC,TRBD2,.,TRBJ2-5,TRBV5-6
CASREQGPLSTDTQYF,TGTGCCAGCAGGGAACAGGGGCCGCTGAGCACAGATACGCAGTATTTT,TRBD1,.,TRBJ2-3,TRBV6-1
CASSQEPAGGNSPLHF,TGCGCCAGCAGCCAAGAGCCCGCAGGCGGTAATTCACCCCTCCACTTT,.,once,TRBJ1-6,TRBV4-1
CSAGSLTGGPSSYNEQFF,TGCAGCGCTGGTAGCTTAACGGGAGGGCCGAGCTCCTACAATGAGCAGTTCTTC,TRBD2,.,TRBJ2-1,TRBV29-1
CASSTGGDTGELFF,TGTGCCAGCAGCACAGGGGGCGATACCGGGGAGCTGTTTTTT,TRBD1,.,TRBJ2-2,TRBV25-1
CASSVGQNIKNTEAFF,TGTGCCAGCAGCGTCGGACAGAATATAAAGAACACTGAAGCTTTCTTT,.,.,TRBJ1-1,TRBV7-9
CASSGDGSYNEQFF,TGTGCCAGCAGTGGGGACGGGTCCTACAATGAGCAGTTCTTC,.,.,TRBJ2-1,TRBV6-4